Shown below are 32 T cell receptor beta chains from a single sample sequenced in a study of T cells in Graves' hyperthyroidism and ophthalmopathy. The source material, RNA transcripts, was used to amplify TCR beta CDR3 regions. RT-PCR in the first round (using the HTBI primer set) targeted the TCR CDR3. Each CDR3 protein gets one entry after TCRdb re-called the multiplex PCR reads with MiXCR. This table holds about 350,000 distinct CDR3 sequences, more than 11% found once. The sample taken for sequencing was blood. These receptors came from a woman aged 30 to 39 with Graves' hyperthyroidism.

This chain joins TRBV29-1 and TRBJ2-3; D call uncertain. V was pared by 4 bases and J by 3 bases, with 5 bases between. Germline V CDR1 and CDR2: SQVTM, ANQGSEA. This CDR3 region has 11 residues. The CDR3 nucleotides read TGCAGCGTTGTACATACAGATACGCAGTATTTT. Translating it yields CSVVHTDTQYF.

This clonotype was picked up many times. The CDR3 nucleotides are TGTGCCAGCAGCTTCTATCTACAGGGGGCTGGCAATGAGCAGTTCTTC. Protein: CASSFYLQGAGNEQFF. The genes are TRBV11-1 and TRBJ2-1; 9 bases match TRBD1. The germline V gene encodes CDR1 SGHAT and CDR2 FQDESV (reference sequence). Unmatched junction bases numbered 9, after V lost 3 bases and J lost 6 bases. The CDR3 is made up of 16 amino acids.

This clonotype occurred many times. The CDR3 nucleotides are TGCAGCGTTGATGGGCTAGCGGGAGGCTACGAGCAGTACTTC. Protein sequence: CSVDGLAGGYEQYF. The V gene is TRBV29-1, the J gene TRBJ2-7; TRBD2 aligns across 11 bases. V lost 3 bases and J lost 3; bases outside the gene matches: 4. Looked up from germline, CDR1 is SQVTM and CDR2 is ANQGSEA. This CDR3 spans 14 amino acids.

This clonotype showed up just a few times. CDR3 nucleotides: TGCGCCAGCAGCGCGAGCGGGAGAGGGCTCGGGGAGCTGTTTTTT. Translating gives CASSASGRGLGELFF. This chain links TRBV5-1 with TRBJ2-2; TRBD2 agrees at 8 bases. This CDR3 is 15 amino acids long. The J segment lost 7 bases and the V segment lost 4 bases, leaving 9 bases of the junction unmatched. CDR1 is SGHRS, CDR2 YFSETQ, per germline.

The J gene is TRBJ1-5, the V gene TRBV30; the D is unclear. Germline V lookup: CDR1 GTSNPN, CDR2 SVGIG (reference sequence). CDR3 size: 14 residues. V gave up 7 bases and J gave up 3 bases, with 16 bases separating them. CDR3 residues: CAYDLEGYNQPQHF. The DNA of the CDR3 is TGTGCCTACGACCTCGAGGGTTACAATCAGCCCCAGCATTTT.

The genes are TRBV12-3 or TRBV12-4 and TRBJ2-7; 8 bases line up with TRBD1. Germline trimming cut 3 bases from V and 5 bases from J; bases unmatched to any gene: 9. The CDR3 extends over 15 amino acids. CDR3 residues: CASSFRQGSRNEQYF. The CDR3 DNA sequence: TGTGCCAGCAGTTTTAGACAGGGGAGTAGAAACGAGCAGTACTTC.

This clonotype was observed at least ten times. The chain couples TRBV5-8 to TRBJ1-6, with D tentatively TRBD1 (5 bases). The germline V gene encodes CDR1 SGHTS and CDR2 YDEGEE. The CDR3 is 17 amino acids. Trimming removed 4 bases from V and 8 bases from J, with 22 bases in between. The CDR3 coding sequence is TGTGCCAGCAGCAGCCCGAGAACACAGGAGAGGGATTCACCCCTCCACTTT. This sequence encodes CASSSPRTQERDSPLHF.

The chain has TRBV2 and TRBJ1-4; the D gene is possibly TRBD1 (5 bases). CDR3 length: 13 residues. Germline loops: CDR1 SNHLY, CDR2 FYNNEI. V was clipped by 7 bases and J by 3 bases, with 9 bases between them. DNA of the CDR3: TGTGCCAGCATGACAGTTTCTAATGAAAAACTGTTTTTT. Its translation: CASMTVSNEKLFF.

This clonotype was recorded a few times. The chain is built from TRBV28 and TRBJ2-7; TRBD1 matches 9 bases. Germline assignment: CDR1 MDHEN and CDR2 SYDVKM. The CDR3 is 14 amino acids. J was trimmed by 3 bases and V by 9 bases; bases with no gene match: 9. The CDR3 region is CASNGQGTNYEQYF. The CDR3 coding sequence is TGTGCCAGTAATGGACAGGGGACTAACTACGAGCAGTACTTC.

To note about this clonotype: A much larger clone lies one base from this, so it may be a read error. The V gene is TRBV20-1, the J gene TRBJ1-2; TRBD1 might be the D (5 bases). Germline loops: CDR1 DFQATT, CDR2 SNEGSKA (reference sequence). The CDR3 is 13 residues long. CDR3 nucleotides: TGCAGTGCCATTCTTCAGGGAAGAAATGGCCACACCTTC. Its protein is CSAILQGRNGHTF.

This clonotype was seen repeatedly, ten times or more. This chain connects TRBV6-1 to TRBJ2-7, with D perhaps matching TRBD1 or TRBD2 (5 bases each). In germline, CDR1 is MNHNS, CDR2 SASEGT. Trimming took off 5 bases at V and 4 bases at J, with 21 bases between the two ends. CDR3 length: 16 amino acids. CDR3 in amino acids: CASSSQSGWGPYEQYF. Here the CDR3 DNA reads TGTGCCAGCAGTTCCCAATCGGGGTGGGGACCTTACGAGCAGTACTTC.

The V and J genes are TRBV6-2 or TRBV6-3 and TRBJ1-2; D uncertain. Trimming left V 0 bases short and J 5 bases short, with 7 bases between. Per germline, CDR1 MNHEY and CDR2 SVGEGT. CDR3 length equals 13 residues. The CDR3, as DNA: TGTGCCAGCAGTTACTCAAGTTTTTATGGCTACACCTTC. Amino acids: CASSYSSFYGYTF.

This clonotype was counted only a few times. This chain links TRBV24-1 with TRBJ2-1; 8 bases agree with TRBD2. V shed 7 bases, J shed 3 bases, and the junction held 4 bases outside the gene matches. The germline V gene encodes CDR1 KGHDR and CDR2 SFDVKD. The CDR3 contains 14 residues. CDR3 residues: CATSTSGDYNEQFF. DNA for the CDR3: TGTGCCACCAGCACTAGCGGCGACTACAATGAGCAGTTCTTC.

This clonotype was recorded many times. The rearrangement joins TRBV12-3 or TRBV12-4 to TRBJ2-2; 9 nucleotides line up with TRBD2. This CDR3 spans 19 amino acids. V shed 1 base, J shed 3 bases, and the junction held 12 bases outside the gene matches. DNA for the CDR3: TGTGCCAGCAGTTTAGGGTGTTCGGGTAGCGGGAGTCACACCGGGGAGCTGTTTTTT. Translated: CASSLGCSGSGSHTGELFF.

The sample holds many counts of this clonotype. This chain connects TRBV12-3 or TRBV12-4 to TRBJ1-4, with D perhaps matching TRBD1 (5 bases). V was pared by 3 bases and J by 7 bases, with 21 bases between. The CDR3 covers 17 residues. The chain's CDR3 is CASSFSIRPLGGEKLFF. The CDR3 nucleotides are TGTGCCAGCAGTTTTAGCATTAGACCTTTGGGGGGTGAAAAACTGTTTTTT.

The rearrangement joins TRBV5-1 to TRBJ2-7; D tentatively reads TRBD1 or TRBD2 (5 bases each). Trimming removed 0 bases from V and 3 bases from J, with 7 bases in between. Germline V gene lookup returns CDR1 SGHRS and CDR2 YFSETQ. This CDR3 has 13 residues. CDR3 residues: CASSLGDHYEQYF. The CDR3 region has the DNA TGCGCCAGCAGCTTGGGGGACCACTACGAGCAGTACTTC.

In its sample, this clonotype was seen many times. J is TRBJ2-7 and V is TRBV20-1, with TRBD2 matching over 8 bases. There are 16 residues in the CDR3. The V segment lost 4 bases and the J segment 0 bases; nucleotides outside the gene matches: 11. In germline, CDR1 is DFQATT, CDR2 SNEGSKA (reference sequence). The CDR3 is CSAKGLAGDLSYEQYF. The CDR3 bases are TGCAGTGCTAAAGGACTAGCTGGGGATCTCTCCTACGAGCAGTACTTC.

V usage is TRBV25-1 and J usage is TRBJ2-5, with D maybe TRBD2 (6 bases). The CDR3 covers 14 residues. Trimming pared 6 bases from V and 7 bases from J, leaving 18 bases between. Per germline, CDR1 MGHDK and CDR2 SYGVNS. This CDR3 is CASSTNGVGGTQYF. CDR3 bases: TGTGCCAGCAGCACTAATGGGGTGGGGGGGACCCAGTACTTC.

The J gene is TRBJ1-4, the V gene TRBV18, with 7 bases matching TRBD1. CDR1 and CDR2 (germline): KGHSH, LQKENI. The junction had 12 bases not matched to a gene; V was cut back by 3 bases and J by 8 bases. This CDR3 has 16 amino acids. CDR3 in DNA: TGTGCCAGCTCACCCCGGGACCGGGACAGCCCCGAAAAACTGTTTTTT. Its protein product is CASSPRDRDSPEKLFF.

Many counts were recorded for this clonotype. The V call is TRBV27, the J call TRBJ2-1; D call uncertain. Trimming cost V 8 bases and J 8 bases, with 19 bases left between them. CDR1 is MNHEY and CDR2 is SMNVEV in the germline V gene (reference sequence). This CDR3 has 14 residues. CDR3 residues: CASPPKKGFHEQFF. DNA for the CDR3: TGTGCCAGCCCACCTAAGAAAGGGTTTCATGAGCAGTTCTTC.

This clonotype was counted many times. This chain uses TRBV10-3 with TRBJ1-1, with 10 nucleotides matching TRBD1. Unmatched junction bases numbered 2, after V lost 4 bases and J lost 3 bases. Germline V lookup: CDR1 ENHRY, CDR2 SYGVKD. This CDR3 spans 14 amino acids. The CDR3 is CAISAGTGDTEAFF. CDR3 nucleotide sequence: TGTGCCATCAGTGCTGGGACAGGGGACACTGAAGCTTTCTTT.

The CDR3 DNA is TGTGCCAGCAGCTTAGGCCACAAAGGGGCCTGGGGCTACGAGCAGTACTTC. It encodes CASSLGHKGAWGYEQYF. The rearrangement joins TRBV13 to TRBJ2-7, with a possible D match to TRBD1 (5 bases). The germline V and J ends were trimmed by 0 bases and 3 bases, with 18 bases remaining between them. There are 17 residues in the CDR3. Germline CDR1 reads PRHDT; CDR2 reads FYEKMQ (reference sequence).

This clonotype was counted ten times or more. The chain is built from TRBV6-1 and TRBJ1-5, with D tentatively TRBD1 (5 bases). The ends were cut back, 7 bases at V and 7 bases at J, with 20 bases in the middle. CDR1 is MNHNS and CDR2 is SASEGT in the germline V gene. The CDR3 loop spans 15 amino acids. The CDR3 bases are TGTGCCAGCACTAATTGGGGAACAGGTCAGCAGCCCCAGCATTTT. Amino acids: CASTNWGTGQQPQHF.

A few counts support this clonotype. The chain has TRBV4-1 and TRBJ2-5; D perhaps matches TRBD2 (5 bases). The CDR3 extends over 16 amino acids. Per the germline V gene, CDR1 is MGHRA and CDR2 is YSYEKL. Trimming pared 4 bases from V and 2 bases from J, leaving 17 bases between. The CDR3: CASSRKDGRGQETQYF. The CDR3 region has the DNA TGCGCCAGCAGCCGCAAAGATGGACGGGGACAAGAGACCCAGTACTTC.

This clonotype occurred a few times. The V gene is TRBV7-6, the J gene TRBJ2-7; the match to TRBD1 covers 8 bases. This CDR3 comprises 15 residues. Trimming cost V 5 bases and J 6 bases; bases outside gene matches: 12. The germline CDR1 and CDR2 sequences are SGHVS and FNYEAQ. CDR3 sequence (DNA): TGTGCCAGCAGCCCAACGGACAGGGCAACGGTCGAGCAGTACTTC. Amino acid sequence: CASSPTDRATVEQYF.

This clonotype turned up a few times. This chain uses TRBV13 with TRBJ1-2; a weak D match, TRBD1 (6 bases). The CDR3 has 16 amino acids. Germline V gene data show CDR1 as PRHDT and CDR2 as FYEKMQ (reference sequence). The V and J ends lost 4 bases and 2 bases respectively, with 17 bases between them. The CDR3 bases are TGTGCCAGCAGCTCTCATCAACAGGGCTGGAACTATGGCTACACCTTC. Translating it yields CASSSHQQGWNYGYTF.

This clonotype has a count of ten or more. V and J are TRBV3-1 and TRBJ2-1; 12 bases agree with TRBD2. The CDR3 has 15 amino acids. Germline V gene data show CDR1 as LGHDT and CDR2 as YNNKEL (reference sequence). The V gene end was trimmed by 6 bases and the J gene end by 4 bases; junction bases not matched to a gene: 4. CDR3 nucleotide sequence: TGTGCCAGCAGTCTAGCGGGAGGGCCTTACAATGAGCAGTTCTTC. Its protein is CASSLAGGPYNEQFF.

This clonotype was picked up many times. V usage is TRBV5-6 and J usage is TRBJ2-5; TRBD1 matches 7 bases. Germline loops: CDR1 SGHDT, CDR2 YYEEEE. The CDR3 is made up of 14 amino acids. Trimming at V came to 4 bases and at J to 5 bases, leaving 8 bases not matched to a gene. The CDR3 reads CASSPGQVMETQYF. The CDR3, as DNA: TGTGCCAGCAGCCCCGGACAGGTGATGGAGACCCAGTACTTC.

This clonotype has only a few counts. The chain couples TRBV7-9 to TRBJ2-7, with TRBD1 matching over 11 bases. The CDR3 extends over 16 amino acids. Germline values: CDR1 SEHNR, CDR2 FQNEAQ (reference sequence). Trimming cost V 5 bases and J 3 bases; bases outside gene matches: 9. CDR3: CASSPGTGGANYEQYF. The CDR3 nucleotides read TGTGCCAGCAGCCCCGGGACAGGGGGTGCGAACTACGAGCAGTACTTC. The entire variable domain, with the rest obtained from reference TRBV7-9 and TRBJ2-7, is as follows: DTGVSQNPRHKITKRGQNVTFRCDPISEHNRLYWYRQTLGQGPEFLTYFQNEAQLEKSRLLSDRFSAERPKGSFSTLEIQRTEQGDSAMYLCASSPGTGGANYEQYFGPGTRLTVT.

In its sample, this clonotype was seen many times. The chain has TRBV28 and TRBJ2-1; possibly TRBD2 for D (5 bases). The CDR3 runs to 13 residues. V was shortened by 6 bases and J by 3 bases, with 9 bases between the two germline ends. CDR1 and CDR2 from the germline V gene are MDHEN and SYDVKM. The CDR3 here is CASSRGVYNEQFF. The CDR3 DNA sequence: TGTGCCAGCAGCCGGGGAGTCTACAATGAGCAGTTCTTC.

This clonotype appeared many times. The chain recombines TRBV12-3 or TRBV12-4 with TRBJ1-1, with a possible D match to TRBD1 (6 bases). There are 14 residues in the CDR3. V shed 5 bases and J shed 3 bases, with 13 bases lying between them. The CDR3 region is CASSQTDSYTEAFF. CDR3 DNA: TGTGCCAGCAGTCAGACGGACAGTTACACTGAAGCTTTCTTT.

This clonotype was picked up many times. This chain links TRBV6-1 with TRBJ2-7, with a tentative D call TRBD1 (5 bases). The germline V gene encodes CDR1 MNHNS and CDR2 SASEGT. The CDR3 spans 13 residues. The V end was cut by 6 bases, the J end by 4 bases, with 13 bases between. Here the CDR3 reads CASRGLSPYEQYF. Here the CDR3 DNA reads TGTGCCAGCAGGGGGCTTAGCCCTTACGAGCAGTACTTC.